Presented here are 5 T cell receptor beta chains from one specimen sequenced in a study of identical twins. TCRdb called the 5' RACE reads again in MiXCR, with one record for every CDR3 protein. This sample has some 210,000 distinct CDR3 sequences, with approximately 15% found just once. These data were also filed under a second study, of T cells expressing NK-cell markers.

Sequencing was carried out using CD8+ T cells sorted from blood. Receptor source: a woman younger than 35 in good health.

This clonotype has at least ten counts. The chain recombines TRBV11-2 with TRBJ2-3, with unresolved D. V dropped 1 base and J dropped 2 bases, with 4 bases sitting between them. The CDR3 is made up of 13 amino acids. Looked up from germline, CDR1 is SGHAT and CDR2 is FQNNGV. Here the CDR3 reads CASSLGVTDTQYF. For the CDR3, the DNA is TGTGCCAGCAGCTTAGGGGTCACAGATACGCAGTATTTT.

Of note for this clonotype: One end of the junction does not line up with germline, which may come from a read error. This chain connects TRBV2 to TRBJ1-6; 9 nucleotides match TRBD1. The germline V gene has CDR1 SNHLY and CDR2 FYNNEI. The CDR3 is 16 residues long. The CDR3 region has the DNA TGTGCCAGAAGTGACGGCCTCCTGGACAGGGGTTCACCCCTCCACTTT. Its translation: CARSDGLLDRGSPLHF.

V and J are TRBV4-3 and TRBJ2-7; tentative D call: TRBD2 (5 bases). The CDR3 has 15 residues. Looked up from germline, CDR1 is LGHNA and CDR2 is YSLEER. Trimming pared 0 bases from V and 1 base from J, leaving 10 bases between. CDR3 sequence (DNA): TGCGCCAGCAGCCAAGATCGAACGGGGTCCTACGAGCAGTACTTC. Amino acid sequence: CASSQDRTGSYEQYF.

Only a few counts were recorded for this clonotype. V is TRBV12-3 or TRBV12-4 and J is TRBJ1-4; tentatively, D is TRBD1 (5 bases). Between the trimmed V and J ends, which lost 3 bases and 8 bases, there was a span of 7 bases. The CDR3 consists of 12 residues. The CDR3 is CASSFEGEKLFF. The CDR3 nucleotides are TGTGCCAGCAGTTTTGAGGGGGAAAAACTGTTTTTT.

This clonotype was found many times. J is TRBJ2-3 and V is TRBV11-2; TRBD1 agrees at 11 bases. Germline trimming cut 0 bases from V and 5 bases from J; bases unmatched to any gene: 10. This CDR3 is built from 18 residues. CDR1 SGHAT and CDR2 FQNNGV come from the germline V gene. The CDR3 bases are TGTGCCAGCAGCTTAGATAGGGGGACAGGGGGAATGGGAGATACGCAGTATTTT. Amino acid sequence: CASSLDRGTGGMGDTQYF.